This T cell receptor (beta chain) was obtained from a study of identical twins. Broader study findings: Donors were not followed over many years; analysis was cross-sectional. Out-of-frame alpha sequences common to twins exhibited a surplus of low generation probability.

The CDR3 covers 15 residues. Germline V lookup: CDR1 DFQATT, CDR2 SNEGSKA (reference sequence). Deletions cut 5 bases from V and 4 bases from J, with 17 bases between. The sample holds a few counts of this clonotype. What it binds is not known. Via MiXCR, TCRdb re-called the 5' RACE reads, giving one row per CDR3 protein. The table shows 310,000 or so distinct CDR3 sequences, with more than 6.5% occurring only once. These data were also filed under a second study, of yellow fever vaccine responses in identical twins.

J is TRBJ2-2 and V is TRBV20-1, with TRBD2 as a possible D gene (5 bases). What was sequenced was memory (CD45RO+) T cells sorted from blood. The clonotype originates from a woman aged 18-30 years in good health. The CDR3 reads CSAPPAPGITGELFF. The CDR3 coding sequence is TGCAGTGCTCCACCTGCCCCGGGGATCACCGGGGAGCTGTTTTTT.